This T cell receptor beta chain was identified in a study of control samples from healthy donors and cancer patients. TCRdb's table, derived via immunoSEQ multiplex PCR, lists solely in-frame clones and lacks some. The sample shows fewer than 200,000 clones, around 90% of them seen only once. Losses at the gene ends were 2 bases for V and 7 bases for J; bases not matched to a gene: 8. Germline values: CDR1 LGHDT, CDR2 YNNKEL (reference sequence). The CDR3 is 15 residues long. The origin of this receptor is a man aged 25-40 years in good health. This sequence joins TRBV3-1 (or the pseudogene TRBV3-2) and TRBJ2-4; 7 positions agree with TRBD2. What was sequenced was blood. The CDR3 DNA follows: TGTGCCAGCAGCCAAAGGGCCGCGGGGGTTAACATTCAGTACTTC. It yields the protein CASSQRAAGVNIQYF.